This T cell receptor beta chain stems from a study of blood T cell repertoires in COVID-19. The assay was immunoSEQ multiplex PCR, and TCRdb's table has in-frame clones only and misses some. The sample lists about 23,000 clones; 70% to 90% were seen once. This CDR3 has 15 residues. The V end lost 6 bases, the J end lost 1 base, and 15 bases lay between the germline ends. The germline V gene has CDR1 MNHEY and CDR2 SVGAGI. This clone has a single count. The sample taken for sequencing was peripheral blood. The gene calls are TRBV6-5 and TRBJ1-2; D may be TRBD1 (6 bases). The receptor comes from a human donor with acute or convalescent COVID-19. The donor label of this sample is uncertain. The chain's CDR3 is CASSTGPVLNYGYTF. CDR3 in DNA: TGTGCCAGCAGCACAGGGCCCGTCCTTAACTATGGCTACACCTTC.